These 29 T cell receptor delta chains were all obtained from the same sample, sequenced in a study of gamma-delta T cells after stem cell transplantation. TCRdb redid clone calling on the RT-PCR reads using CATT. The data show 11,000 or so delta-chain clones, about 38% seen once. Sequencing was performed on gamma-delta T cells. These receptor sequences come from a human donor. It is not recorded whose cells these are; they may come from a transplant donor.

The rearrangement joins TRDV2 to TRDJ3; TRDD3 aligns across 12 bases. Germline CDR1 is GEAIGNYY and CDR2 is EKD. This CDR3 contains 21 residues. Losses at the gene ends were 2 bases for V and 2 bases for J; bases not matched to a gene: 12. CDR3 residues: CACDRSTGGYSPPWDTRQMFF. CDR3 nucleotide sequence: TGTGCCTGTGACAGAAGTACTGGGGGATACAGCCCCCCCTGGGACACCCGACAGATGTTTTTC.

This clone was counted between two and nine times. V gene TRDV1 combines with J gene TRDJ2; the match to TRDD2 covers 8 bases. The CDR3 is 20 amino acids. Germline CDR1 reads TSWWSYY; CDR2 reads QGS. V was clipped by 4 bases and J by 5 bases; unmatched bases: 21. This CDR3 is CALGGPFLGSRGVFTAQLFF. Here the CDR3 DNA reads TGTGCTCTTGGGGGTCCCTTCCTAGGATCAAGGGGGGTATTTACAGCACAACTCTTCTTT.

Notes on this clone: A much larger clone lies a single base off, so this may be a read error. The chain has TRDV2 and TRDJ1; 12 bases map to TRDD3. CDR3 size: 19 residues. The germline CDR1 and CDR2 sequences are GEAIGNYY and EKD. J was trimmed by 0 bases and V by 3 bases; bases with no gene match: 13. The CDR3 DNA is TGTGCCTGTGACCCCGTTAAACTGGGGGATACCCCTTACACCGATAAACTCATCTTT. Protein: CACDPVKLGDTPYTDKLIF.

The chain combines TRDV1 with TRDJ1; D is undetermined. CDR1 TSWWSYY and CDR2 QGS come from the germline V gene. V was trimmed by 0 bases and J by 0 bases, leaving 29 bases between them. CDR3 length equals 22 residues. The CDR3 DNA is TGTGCTCTTGGGGAACTTCCCCCCTTTCCGCCAAGACTTGACTACTACACCGATAAACTCATCTTT. It specifies CALGELPPFPPRLDYYTDKLIF.

This clone is labeled medium-sized. The chain couples TRDV2 to TRDJ1; 10 positions match TRDD3. Germline CDR1 reads GEAIGNYY; CDR2 reads EKD. The CDR3 is 16 amino acids. With V trimmed by 1 base and J by 0 bases, 4 bases remained unmatched. The CDR3 here is CACDTLGGYDTDKLIF. The CDR3 nucleotides are TGTGCCTGTGACACTCTAGGGGGATACGACACCGATAAACTCATCTTT.

The chain employs TRDV3 and TRDJ1; D is uncertain. The CDR3 has 19 amino acids. V was cut by 4 bases and J by 1 base, with 31 bases left in between. Germline V CDR1 and CDR2: TVYSNPD, GDNSRS (reference sequence). CDR3 sequence (DNA): TGTGCCTCCCCTCGGAGGGGCAACACCGGGTCCGATTTCACCGATAAACTCATCTTT. Protein product: CASPRRGNTGSDFTDKLIF.

The J gene is TRDJ1, the V gene TRDV1; possible D gene TRDD3, 6 bases. Per germline, CDR1 TSWWSYY and CDR2 QGS. The CDR3 consists of 22 residues. V was clipped by 3 bases and J by 6 bases, with 38 bases between them. The chain's CDR3 is CALGDHTAREHYLGLLFHKLIF. The CDR3 region has the DNA TGTGCTCTTGGGGACCATACCGCCAGAGAGCATTATCTGGGGCTGTTGTTTCATAAACTCATCTTT.

This clone was counted a few times. This chain connects TRDV3 to TRDJ1; D might be TRDD3 (8 bases). Germline loops: CDR1 TVYSNPD, CDR2 GDNSRS (reference sequence). The V gene lost 2 bases and the J gene lost 0 bases, with 28 bases spanning the gap. CDR3 length: 19 residues. CDR3 protein: CAFPKSSYFGDTYTDKLIF. The CDR3 nucleotides read TGTGCCTTTCCGAAGAGTTCCTACTTTGGGGATACTTACACCGATAAACTCATCTTT.

This clone is deemed medium-sized (0.01 to 0.1%). V is TRDV2 and J is TRDJ3; TRDD3 aligns across 12 bases. Germline loops: CDR1 GEAIGNYY, CDR2 EKD. Losses at the gene ends were 0 bases for V and 0 bases for J; bases not matched to a gene: 5. This CDR3 spans 20 amino acids. The CDR3 loop reads CACDTGWGIRGSWDTRQMFF. CDR3 DNA sequence: TGTGCCTGTGACACCGGCTGGGGGATACGCGGCTCCTGGGACACCCGACAGATGTTTTTC.

This CDR3 reads CAFTIWGATSCEADKLIF. CDR3 bases: TGTGCCTTCACAATCTGGGGGGCTACGTCCTGTGAGGCCGATAAACTCATCTTT. The chain has TRDV3 and TRDJ1; 7 bases align to TRDD3. The CDR3 has 18 amino acids. Germline V gives CDR1 TVYSNPD, CDR2 GDNSRS (reference sequence). V shed 3 bases, J shed 3 bases, and the junction held 22 bases outside the gene matches.

In the case of this clone: A much larger clone sits a single nucleotide away, making a read error possible. The V gene is TRDV2, the J gene TRDJ3; TRDD3 is a possible D gene (6 bases). The CDR3 loop spans 19 amino acids. Germline CDR1 reads GEAIGNYY; CDR2 reads EKD. In nucleotides, the CDR3 is TGTGCCTGTGACACCGCCTGGGGTCCTAGCTCCTTGGACACCCGACAGATGTTTTTC. Translation: CACDTAWGPSSLDTRQMFF.

In its sample, this clone is medium-sized. The chain combines TRDV2 with TRDJ1, with 13 bases aligning to TRDD3. The CDR3 is 17 amino acids. Germline V gene data show CDR1 as GEAIGNYY and CDR2 as EKD. J gave up 10 bases and V 7 bases, and 20 bases lay outside the gene matches. CDR3 in amino acids: CAWAVLGDTRAGARLIF. DNA for the CDR3: TGTGCCTGGGCCGTACTGGGGGATACGCGGGCGGGGGCGAGACTCATCTTT.

This chain links TRDV1 with TRDJ1; 9 nucleotides line up with TRDD3. V trimming: 9 bases; J trimming: 1 base; junction bases outside the gene matches: 24. CDR1 and CDR2 from the germline V gene are TSWWSYY and QGS. This CDR3 comprises 20 residues. For the CDR3, the DNA is TGTGCTCTACAGGAAGTTCCTACATTCTGGGGGATTGTTGGCACCGATAAACTCATCTTT. This sequence encodes CALQEVPTFWGIVGTDKLIF.

This clone was counted only a few times. The gene calls are TRDV1 and TRDJ1, with 8 bases aligning to TRDD3. The V and J ends lost 2 bases and 0 bases, in that order; junction bases with no gene match: 17. Germline CDR1 and CDR2: TSWWSYY and QGS. The CDR3 sequence is 20 residues long. CDR3 in amino acids: CALGERFPRTGGPHTDKLIF. For the CDR3, the DNA is TGTGCTCTTGGGGAAAGGTTCCCGCGTACTGGGGGTCCCCACACCGATAAACTCATCTTT.

The V and J genes are TRDV3 and TRDJ2, with D tentatively TRDD3 (10 bases). The germline gives CDR1 TVYSNPD, CDR2 GDNSRS (reference sequence). Trimming shortened V by 0 bases and J by 2 bases, and 43 bases separated the two germline ends. The CDR3 extends over 25 amino acids. This CDR3 reads CAFSQLPSYPDTGGSDLELTAQLFF. In nucleotides, the CDR3 is TGTGCCTTTAGTCAGTTGCCTTCCTACCCGGATACTGGGGGATCCGACTTAGAGTTGACAGCACAACTCTTCTTT.

V and J are TRDV2 and TRDJ2; 13 nucleotides match TRDD3. Germline trimming cut 2 bases from V and 4 bases from J; bases unmatched to any gene: 3. The CDR3 runs 16 residues. CDR1 GEAIGNYY and CDR2 EKD come from the germline V gene. The CDR3 reads CACDILGDTRTAQLFF. The CDR3 nucleotides are TGTGCCTGTGACATACTGGGGGATACGCGGACAGCACAACTCTTCTTT.

A few counts support this clone. The V call is TRDV3, the J call TRDJ1; 11 bases match TRDD3. The J segment lost 3 bases and the V segment lost 3 bases, leaving 15 bases of the junction unmatched. The V gene's germline CDR1 is TVYSNPD and CDR2 GDNSRS (reference sequence). The CDR3 sequence is 17 residues long. The CDR3 nucleotides read TGTGCCTTCTCACCCTACTGGGGGATATGGGACGCCGATAAACTCATCTTT. The encoded protein is CAFSPYWGIWDADKLIF.

This clone was detected a few times. TCRdb's protein and the translated DNA diverge at residue 4; the protein reported here is the translation of the DNA. The chain has TRDV2 and TRDJ4; 7 nucleotides align to TRDD3. Germline V gene lookup returns CDR1 GEAIGNYY and CDR2 EKD. The CDR3 is 16 residues long. CDR3 loop: CACVTGILNDARPLIF. CDR3 DNA sequence: TGTGCCTGTGTCACCGGGATACTTAACGACGCCAGACCCCTGATCTTT.

This sequence joins TRDV1 and TRDJ1; TRDD3 matches 8 bases. Unmatched junction bases numbered 16, after V lost 1 base and J lost 0 bases. Germline lookup yields CDR1 TSWWSYY and CDR2 QGS. There are 20 residues in the CDR3. The CDR3 sequence is CALGERPRTGGSPYTDKLIF. The CDR3 DNA sequence: TGTGCTCTTGGGGAACGGCCCCGTACTGGGGGGTCCCCCTACACCGATAAACTCATCTTT.

The chain is built from TRDV1 and TRDJ1; TRDD3 matches 7 bases. This CDR3 is 21 amino acids long. The V gene end was trimmed by 5 bases and the J gene end by 4 bases; junction bases not matched to a gene: 28. From germline, CDR1 is TSWWSYY and CDR2 QGS. CDR3 sequence (DNA): TGTGCTCTTGGGACTTCCGGGGGACGGGGGGATTGGTCGTTACCACGCGATAAACTCATCTTT. Translated: CALGTSGGRGDWSLPRDKLIF.

The rearrangement links TRDV1 to TRDJ3, with a weak D call TRDD3 (8 bases). Germline assignment: CDR1 TSWWSYY and CDR2 QGS. The CDR3 is 24 residues long. The ends were cut back, 1 base at V and 2 bases at J, with 30 bases in the middle. CDR3 coding DNA: TGTGCTCTTGGGGAACGGTTTCCTACTCTAAGGGGATACTGGGACCCCTGGGACACCCGACAGATGTTTTTC. It translates to CALGERFPTLRGYWDPWDTRQMFF.

The chain has TRDV1 and TRDJ1; 7 bases are shared with TRDD2. V gave up 5 bases and J gave up 1 base; unmatched junction bases: 19. CDR1 is TSWWSYY and CDR2 is QGS in the germline V gene. The CDR3 is 19 amino acids. CDR3 nucleotide sequence: TGTGCTCTTGGGCGCCTTGGGCTTTCCTACAATATTGGCACCGATAAACTCATCTTT. This codes for CALGRLGLSYNIGTDKLIF.

Only one count was recorded for this clone. Sequence at one end of the junction differs from germline and may be a read error. In DNA form, the CDR3 reads TGTGCCTGCTTCACTGGGGGATACGGAACCGAAAAACTCATCTTT. This codes for CACFTGGYGTEKLIF. The rearrangement uses TRDV2 and TRDJ1, with 13 bases that match TRDD3. Germline V lookup: CDR1 GEAIGNYY, CDR2 EKD. This CDR3 is 15 amino acids long.

This clone was seen a handful of times. CDR3 in DNA: TGTGCTCTTGGGGACCGCCTACGTTTTGGGGGATACGCGACAGCACAACTCTTCTTT. It specifies CALGDRLRFGGYATAQLFF. This chain joins TRDV1 and TRDJ2, with TRDD3 matching over 11 bases. CDR3 length: 19 amino acids. With V trimmed by 3 bases and J by 4 bases, 13 bases remained unmatched. Germline V CDR1 and CDR2: TSWWSYY, QGS.

J is TRDJ1 and V is TRDV1, with 10 bases identical to TRDD3. Germline V gene data show CDR1 as TSWWSYY and CDR2 as QGS. J was trimmed by 2 bases and V by 1 base; bases with no gene match: 4. CDR3 length: 16 residues. CDR3: CALGEQLLGDTDKLIF. For the CDR3, the DNA is TGTGCTCTTGGGGAACAATTACTGGGGGATACCGATAAACTCATCTTT.

This clone counts as medium-sized (0.01 to 0.1%). The rearrangement uses TRDV3 and TRDJ1; 8 bases are shared with TRDD2. The CDR3 covers 18 residues. The J segment lost 8 bases and the V segment lost 4 bases, leaving 27 bases of the junction unmatched. CDR1 and CDR2 from the germline V gene are TVYSNPD and GDNSRS (reference sequence). DNA for the CDR3: TGTGCCTCCATGAGCCCTCTTCCTACAGGTAGGGGCCCCTTCAAACTCATCTTT. This codes for CASMSPLPTGRGPFKLIF. The full variable domain, in which reference TRDV3 and TRDJ1 provide the parts outside the CDR3, is CDKVTQSSPDQTVASGSEVVLLCTYDTVYSNPDLFWYRIRPDYSFQFVFYGDNSRSEGADFTQGRFSVKHILTQKAFHLVISPVRTEDSATYYCASMSPLPTGRGPFKLIFGKGTRVTVEP.

The chain joins TRDV1 to TRDJ1, with 12 nucleotides matching TRDD3. The ends lost 4 bases at V and 3 bases at J; junction bases unmatched: 12. The CDR3 covers 18 residues. CDR1 is TSWWSYY and CDR2 is QGS in the germline V gene. CDR3 sequence reads: CALGAPSYWGIQPDKLIF. CDR3 in DNA: TGTGCTCTTGGGGCCCCTTCCTACTGGGGGATACAACCCGATAAACTCATCTTT.

The chain employs TRDV1 and TRDJ1; TRDD3 aligns across 8 bases. The CDR3 contains 22 residues. In germline, CDR1 is TSWWSYY, CDR2 QGS. Losses at the gene ends were 4 bases for V and 1 base for J; bases not matched to a gene: 26. CDR3 loop: CALGASGLTTRTGGPPTDKLIF. The CDR3 region has the DNA TGTGCTCTTGGGGCCAGCGGCCTTACTACCCGTACTGGGGGCCCCCCCACCGATAAACTCATCTTT.

This chain uses TRDV3 with TRDJ1, with a weak D call TRDD3 (6 bases). The V and J ends lost 0 bases and 4 bases respectively, with 42 bases between them. Looked up from germline, CDR1 is TVYSNPD and CDR2 is GDNSRS (reference sequence). This CDR3 comprises 23 residues. CDR3 amino acids: CAFRWTFTKSYWEIRGRGDKLIF. The CDR3 nucleotides read TGTGCCTTTAGGTGGACCTTCACGAAGTCTTACTGGGAGATACGCGGGCGCGGCGATAAACTCATCTTT.